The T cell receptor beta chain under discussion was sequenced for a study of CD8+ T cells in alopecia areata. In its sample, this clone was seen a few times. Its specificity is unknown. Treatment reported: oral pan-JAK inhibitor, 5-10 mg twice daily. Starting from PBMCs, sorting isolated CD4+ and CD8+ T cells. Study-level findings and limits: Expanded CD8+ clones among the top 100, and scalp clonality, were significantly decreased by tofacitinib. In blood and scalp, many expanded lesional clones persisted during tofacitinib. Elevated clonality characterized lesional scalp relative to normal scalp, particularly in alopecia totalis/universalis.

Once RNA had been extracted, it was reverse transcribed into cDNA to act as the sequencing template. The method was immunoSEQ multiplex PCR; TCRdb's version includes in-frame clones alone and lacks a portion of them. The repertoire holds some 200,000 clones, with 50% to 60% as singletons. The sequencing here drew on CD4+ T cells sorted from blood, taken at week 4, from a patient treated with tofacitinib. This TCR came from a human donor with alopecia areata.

The CDR3 region is CSVGNFDPTEAFF. CDR3 DNA: TGCAGCGTTGGGAATTTTGACCCCACTGAAGCTTTCTTT. The chain recombines TRBV29-1 with TRBJ1-1; D unresolved. Trimming left V 4 bases short and J 4 bases short, with 13 bases between. CDR3 size: 13 residues. Germline lookup yields CDR1 SQVTM and CDR2 ANQGSEA.